This T cell receptor beta chain came from a study of persistence of HIV-infected CD4 T cells. As concerns this clone: What it recognizes is unknown.

Cells were stimulated with overlapping HIV-1 Gag 15-mer peptides. Sorted nonresponding memory CD4+ T cells were CD40L-negative, CD69-negative, CD45RO-high. The J segment lost 6 bases and the V segment lost 6 bases, leaving 4 bases of the junction unmatched. The CDR3 spans 13 residues. Sequencing used immunoSEQ version 4 in survey mode. Sequencing was performed with immunoSEQ multiplex PCR; in TCRdb, only in-frame clones are kept and a portion is missing. The sample records about 36,000 clones, roughly four fifths being singletons. Sequencing used cultured CD4+ T cells from PBMCs, obtained from a patient who received antiretroviral therapy. The TCR originated in an adult with HIV. The donor label of this sample is uncertain. The chain joins TRBV12-3 or TRBV12-4 to TRBJ1-1; TRBD1 aligns across 10 bases. The DNA of the CDR3 is TGTGCCAGCAGCCGACAGGGGGCTTCTGAAGCTTTCTTT. Its protein product is CASSRQGASEAFF.